These T cell receptor beta chains were read from a single sample in a study of CD8+ T cells in alopecia areata. TCRdb's copy holds only in-frame clones and misses some; the assay was immunoSEQ multiplex PCR. This sample has 150,000 to 200,000 clones, with roughly three fifths found just once. The source was CD4+ T cells sorted from blood, collected between weeks 49 and 50, from a patient treated with tofacitinib. The receptor set was obtained from a human donor with alopecia areata. The CDR3 runs from the conserved cysteine through the conserved F or W. The order of the fields is D gene, clone size, J gene, V gene, CDR3 protein, CDR3 DNA. A D gene is named only where the DNA matches it firmly. Size tells how often a clone was seen (once, few, many) or the class of an expanded clone, and some rows leave it out.

d_call: -; clone_size: once; j_call: TRBJ2-7; v_call: TRBV7-2; cdr3_aa: CASSSYSYEQYF; cdr3_nt: TGTGCCAGCAGCTCATACTCCTACGAGCAGTACTTC
d_call: -; clone_size: many; j_call: TRBJ2-7; v_call: TRBV5-1; cdr3_aa: CASSLDNDEQYF; cdr3_nt: TGCGCCAGCAGCTTGGATAACGACGAGCAGTACTTC
d_call: -; clone_size: once; j_call: TRBJ2-1; v_call: TRBV5-1; cdr3_aa: CASSLSTAYNEQFF; cdr3_nt: TGCGCCAGCAGCTTGTCCACAGCATACAATGAGCAGTTCTTC
d_call: -; clone_size: -; j_call: TRBJ1-1; v_call: TRBV10-3; cdr3_aa: CAIGIGGLGTEAFF; cdr3_nt: TGTGCCATCGGCATAGGGGGGCTCGGCACTGAAGCTTTCTTT
d_call: -; clone_size: few; j_call: TRBJ1-1; v_call: TRBV29-1; cdr3_aa: CSVVIQAAEKAFF; cdr3_nt: TGCAGCGTTGTAATTCAAGCTGCAGAAAAAGCTTTCTTT
d_call: TRBD1; clone_size: few; j_call: TRBJ1-5; v_call: TRBV29-1; cdr3_aa: CSVALGTGVNQPQHF; cdr3_nt: TGCAGCGTTGCGTTAGGGACAGGGGTCAATCAGCCCCAGCATTTT
d_call: -; clone_size: -; j_call: TRBJ2-7; v_call: TRBV29-1; cdr3_aa: CSVVGGIPGEQYF; cdr3_nt: TGCAGCGTTGTGGGTGGGATCCCCGGCGAGCAGTACTTC
d_call: -; clone_size: few; j_call: TRBJ2-7; v_call: TRBV11-2; cdr3_aa: CASSLGGPAYEQYF; cdr3_nt: TGTGCCAGCAGCTTAGGGGGTCCTGCCTACGAGCAGTACTTC
d_call: TRBD1; clone_size: -; j_call: TRBJ2-3; v_call: TRBV29-1; cdr3_aa: CSVKDRGADTQYF; cdr3_nt: TGCAGCGTTAAGGACAGGGGCGCAGATACGCAGTATTTT
d_call: -; clone_size: few; j_call: TRBJ1-1; v_call: TRBV29-1; cdr3_aa: CSVMTTGNEAFF; cdr3_nt: TGCAGCGTGATGACCACCGGTAATGAAGCTTTCTTT
d_call: -; clone_size: -; j_call: TRBJ2-7; v_call: TRBV29-1; cdr3_aa: CSVGDWAYEQYF; cdr3_nt: TGCAGCGTTGGGGATTGGGCCTACGAGCAGTACTTC
d_call: -; clone_size: -; j_call: TRBJ2-7; v_call: TRBV29-1; cdr3_aa: CSVPMGVPSGEQYF; cdr3_nt: TGCAGCGTCCCAATGGGGGTTCCGAGTGGAGAGCAGTACTTC
d_call: -; clone_size: -; j_call: TRBJ2-4; v_call: TRBV6-6; cdr3_aa: CASSLSQGENIQYF; cdr3_nt: TGTGCCAGCAGTTTAAGTCAGGGAGAAAACATTCAGTACTTC
d_call: -; clone_size: -; j_call: TRBJ1-1; v_call: TRBV5-1; cdr3_aa: CASSWGNRETEAFF; cdr3_nt: TGCGCCAGCAGCTGGGGTAACCGAGAGACTGAAGCTTTCTTT
d_call: -; clone_size: -; j_call: TRBJ1-1; v_call: TRBV19; cdr3_aa: CASSIQQNTEAFF; cdr3_nt: TGTGCCAGTAGTATCCAGCAGAACACTGAAGCTTTCTTT
d_call: -; clone_size: -; j_call: TRBJ2-7; v_call: TRBV6-1; cdr3_aa: CASSEVVFYEQYF; cdr3_nt: TGTGCCAGCAGTGAAGTCGTCTTCTACGAGCAGTACTTC
d_call: -; clone_size: -; j_call: TRBJ1-5; v_call: TRBV6-6; cdr3_aa: CASSYSLQAHQPQHF; cdr3_nt: TGTGCCAGCAGTTACTCGTTGCAGGCCCATCAGCCCCAGCATTTT
d_call: -; clone_size: -; j_call: TRBJ1-5; v_call: TRBV9; cdr3_aa: CASSVDWGNQPQHF; cdr3_nt: TGTGCCAGCAGCGTAGACTGGGGTAATCAGCCCCAGCATTTT
d_call: -; clone_size: few; j_call: TRBJ2-3; v_call: TRBV6-1; cdr3_aa: CASSQNSRDTQYF; cdr3_nt: TGTGCCAGCAGCCAAAATAGCAGGGATACGCAGTATTTT
d_call: -; clone_size: once; j_call: TRBJ2-2; v_call: TRBV14; cdr3_aa: CASSHASIVGELFF; cdr3_nt: TGTGCCAGCAGCCACGCTAGCATTGTCGGGGAGCTGTTTTTT
d_call: -; clone_size: once; j_call: TRBJ1-5; v_call: TRBV30; cdr3_aa: CAWSVARVSKGNQPQHF; cdr3_nt: TGTGCCTGGAGTGTAGCGCGGGTTAGTAAGGGCAATCAGCCCCAGCATTTT
d_call: TRBD1; clone_size: -; j_call: TRBJ2-7; v_call: TRBV29-1; cdr3_aa: CSVEGQGAPYEQYF; cdr3_nt: TGCAGCGTTGAAGGACAGGGGGCCCCCTACGAGCAGTACTTC
d_call: TRBD2; clone_size: -; j_call: TRBJ2-3; v_call: TRBV5-5; cdr3_aa: CASSLTGTSGVDTQYF; cdr3_nt: TGTGCCAGCAGCTTGACCGGGACTAGCGGGGTAGATACGCAGTATTTT
d_call: TRBD1; clone_size: -; j_call: TRBJ1-2; v_call: TRBV29-1; cdr3_aa: CSVEGGQGAPRGYTF; cdr3_nt: TGCAGCGTTGAAGGGGGACAGGGGGCCCCTCGAGGCTACACCTTC
d_call: TRBD1; clone_size: once; j_call: TRBJ1-1; v_call: TRBV30; cdr3_aa: CAWRGQGLRMNTEAFF; cdr3_nt: TGTGCCTGGAGGGGACAGGGGTTGAGAATGAACACTGAAGCTTTCTTT
d_call: TRBD1; clone_size: once; j_call: TRBJ2-5; v_call: TRBV29-1; cdr3_aa: CSVGGTAQETQYF; cdr3_nt: TGCAGCGTTGGGGGGACAGCTCAAGAGACCCAGTACTTC
d_call: -; clone_size: once; j_call: TRBJ1-5; v_call: TRBV15; cdr3_aa: CATSRDRDQPQHF; cdr3_nt: TGTGCCACCAGCAGAGATAGGGATCAGCCCCAGCATTTT
d_call: -; clone_size: once; j_call: TRBJ1-5; v_call: TRBV4-3; cdr3_aa: CASSQERRGDQPQHF; cdr3_nt: TGCGCCAGCAGCCAAGAGAGAAGGGGAGATCAGCCCCAGCATTTT
d_call: -; clone_size: few; j_call: TRBJ2-7; v_call: TRBV10-2; cdr3_aa: CASSSDGGIPSYEQYF; cdr3_nt: TGCGCCAGCAGTTCTGATGGGGGGATTCCGTCCTACGAGCAGTACTTC
d_call: -; clone_size: -; j_call: TRBJ2-7; v_call: TRBV29-1; cdr3_aa: CSVDAGYEQYF; cdr3_nt: TGCAGCGTTGATGCCGGCTACGAGCAGTACTTC
d_call: -; clone_size: -; j_call: TRBJ1-1; v_call: TRBV5-4; cdr3_aa: CASSSAGYNEAFF; cdr3_nt: TGTGCCAGCAGCTCAGCGGGGTATAATGAAGCTTTCTTT
d_call: TRBD1; clone_size: -; j_call: TRBJ1-1; v_call: TRBV30; cdr3_aa: CAWRQQDRDGFEAFF; cdr3_nt: TGTGCCTGGAGACAACAGGACAGGGATGGGTTTGAAGCTTTCTTT
d_call: -; clone_size: -; j_call: TRBJ1-2; v_call: TRBV30; cdr3_aa: CAWSRDTVTKNYGYTF; cdr3_nt: TGTGCCTGGAGCCGGGACACGGTGACCAAGAACTATGGCTACACCTTC
d_call: -; clone_size: -; j_call: TRBJ2-6; v_call: TRBV6-1; cdr3_aa: CASSEADRVAGANVLTF; cdr3_nt: TGTGCCAGCAGTGAAGCGGATAGGGTAGCTGGGGCCAACGTCCTGACTTTC
d_call: -; clone_size: -; j_call: TRBJ2-2; v_call: TRBV5-1; cdr3_aa: CASRLSPGEELFF; cdr3_nt: TGCGCCAGCAGATTATCGCCGGGGGAGGAGCTGTTTTTT
d_call: TRBD2; clone_size: -; j_call: TRBJ2-3; v_call: TRBV9; cdr3_aa: CASPVEGLATDTQYF; cdr3_nt: TGTGCCAGCCCCGTAGAGGGACTAGCAACAGATACGCAGTATTTT
d_call: -; clone_size: -; j_call: TRBJ1-2; v_call: TRBV20-1; cdr3_aa: CSAGDRDGYTF; cdr3_nt: TGCAGTGCCGGAGACCGGGATGGCTACACCTTC
d_call: -; clone_size: -; j_call: TRBJ1-2; v_call: TRBV30; cdr3_aa: CAWSLLGFQSYGYTF; cdr3_nt: TGTGCCTGGAGTCTCCTCGGTTTTCAGAGCTATGGCTACACCTTC
d_call: -; clone_size: once; j_call: TRBJ2-5; v_call: TRBV4-2; cdr3_aa: CASSQVSQAGETQYF; cdr3_nt: TGTGCCAGCAGCCAAGTGAGTCAGGCCGGAGAGACCCAGTACTTC
d_call: -; clone_size: few; j_call: TRBJ2-5; v_call: TRBV5-6; cdr3_aa: CASRRQYQETQYF; cdr3_nt: TGTGCCAGCAGACGGCAGTACCAAGAGACCCAGTACTTC
d_call: TRBD1; clone_size: -; j_call: TRBJ2-7; v_call: TRBV29-1; cdr3_aa: CSVTGQGVAEQYF; cdr3_nt: TGCAGCGTGACGGGACAGGGCGTAGCCGAGCAGTACTTC
d_call: -; clone_size: -; j_call: TRBJ1-2; v_call: TRBV30; cdr3_aa: CAWSVQPRIGGGGYTF; cdr3_nt: TGTGCCTGGAGTGTACAGCCCCGGATAGGGGGTGGTGGCTACACCTTC
d_call: TRBD2; clone_size: -; j_call: TRBJ2-1; v_call: TRBV5-1; cdr3_aa: CASSFSGGADEQFF; cdr3_nt: TGCGCCAGCAGCTTCAGCGGGGGGGCCGATGAGCAGTTCTTC
d_call: -; clone_size: -; j_call: TRBJ1-5; v_call: TRBV29-1; cdr3_aa: CSFSSAGDQPQHF; cdr3_nt: TGCAGCTTTTCCTCGGCGGGGGATCAGCCCCAGCATTTT
d_call: -; clone_size: -; j_call: TRBJ1-1; v_call: TRBV6-5; cdr3_aa: CASRETYVSTEAFF; cdr3_nt: TGTGCCAGCCGGGAGACATATGTCAGCACTGAAGCTTTCTTT
d_call: -; clone_size: -; j_call: TRBJ1-4; v_call: TRBV30; cdr3_aa: CAWSRGSGNEKLFF; cdr3_nt: TGTGCCTGGAGCCGTGGCTCGGGGAATGAAAAACTGTTTTTT
d_call: TRBD2; clone_size: many; j_call: TRBJ2-3; v_call: TRBV5-1; cdr3_aa: CASSFSGGPNLEDTQYF; cdr3_nt: TGCGCCAGCAGCTTTAGCGGGGGACCCAACTTGGAAGATACGCAGTATTTT
d_call: TRBD2; clone_size: -; j_call: TRBJ2-3; v_call: TRBV29-1; cdr3_aa: CSVAGLATDTQYF; cdr3_nt: TGCAGCGTCGCGGGACTAGCAACAGATACGCAGTATTTT
d_call: TRBD1; clone_size: few; j_call: TRBJ2-3; v_call: TRBV30; cdr3_aa: CAWSPGTGADTQYF; cdr3_nt: TGTGCCTGGAGTCCCGGGACAGGGGCAGATACGCAGTATTTT
d_call: -; clone_size: -; j_call: TRBJ2-7; v_call: TRBV20-1; cdr3_aa: CSARVKREQYF; cdr3_nt: TGCAGTGCTAGGGTGAAAAGGGAGCAGTACTTC
d_call: -; clone_size: -; j_call: TRBJ1-1; v_call: TRBV29-1; cdr3_aa: CSIRAVGLDTEAFF; cdr3_nt: TGCAGCATCAGGGCCGTGGGGTTGGACACTGAAGCTTTCTTT
d_call: -; clone_size: -; j_call: TRBJ2-7; v_call: TRBV29-1; cdr3_aa: CSVCLSSGEQYF; cdr3_nt: TGCAGCGTTTGCCTAAGCTCAGGGGAGCAGTACTTC
d_call: -; clone_size: once; j_call: TRBJ1-4; v_call: TRBV15; cdr3_aa: CATSTATNEKLFF; cdr3_nt: TGTGCCACCAGCACTGCAACTAATGAAAAACTGTTTTTT
d_call: -; clone_size: -; j_call: TRBJ2-1; v_call: TRBV5-6; cdr3_aa: CASSLNNEQFF; cdr3_nt: TGTGCCAGCAGCTTGAACAATGAGCAGTTCTTC
d_call: TRBD1; clone_size: -; j_call: TRBJ2-7; v_call: TRBV6-6; cdr3_aa: CASNKPGQSSHEQYF; cdr3_nt: TGTGCCAGCAATAAACCGGGACAGTCATCCCACGAGCAGTACTTC
d_call: TRBD1; clone_size: -; j_call: TRBJ1-1; v_call: TRBV30; cdr3_aa: CAWSVTGGDTEAFF; cdr3_nt: TGTGCCTGGAGTGTAACAGGGGGAGACACTGAAGCTTTCTTT
d_call: TRBD2; clone_size: -; j_call: TRBJ2-7; v_call: TRBV4-3; cdr3_aa: CASSQEGLAGYEQYF; cdr3_nt: TGCGCCAGCAGCCAAGAAGGACTAGCTGGGTACGAGCAGTACTTC